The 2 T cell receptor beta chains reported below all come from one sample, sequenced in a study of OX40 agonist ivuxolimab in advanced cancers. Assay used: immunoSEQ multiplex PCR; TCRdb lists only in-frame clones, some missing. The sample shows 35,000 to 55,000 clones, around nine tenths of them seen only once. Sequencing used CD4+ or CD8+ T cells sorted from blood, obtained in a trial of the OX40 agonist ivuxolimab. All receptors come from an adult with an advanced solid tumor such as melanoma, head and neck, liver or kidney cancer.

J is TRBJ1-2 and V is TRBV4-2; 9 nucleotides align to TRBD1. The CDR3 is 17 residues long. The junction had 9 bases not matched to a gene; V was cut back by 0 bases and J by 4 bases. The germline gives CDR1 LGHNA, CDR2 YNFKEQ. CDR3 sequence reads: CASSQEQLGTGTYGYTF. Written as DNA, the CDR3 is TGTGCCAGCAGCCAAGAGCAATTGGGGACAGGGACCTATGGCTACACCTTC.

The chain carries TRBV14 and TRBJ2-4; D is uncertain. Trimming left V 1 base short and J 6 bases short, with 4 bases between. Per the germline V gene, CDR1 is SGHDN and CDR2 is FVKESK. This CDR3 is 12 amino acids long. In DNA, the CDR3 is TGTGCCAGCAGCCAAGGGTTAAACATTCAGTACTTC. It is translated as CASSQGLNIQYF.